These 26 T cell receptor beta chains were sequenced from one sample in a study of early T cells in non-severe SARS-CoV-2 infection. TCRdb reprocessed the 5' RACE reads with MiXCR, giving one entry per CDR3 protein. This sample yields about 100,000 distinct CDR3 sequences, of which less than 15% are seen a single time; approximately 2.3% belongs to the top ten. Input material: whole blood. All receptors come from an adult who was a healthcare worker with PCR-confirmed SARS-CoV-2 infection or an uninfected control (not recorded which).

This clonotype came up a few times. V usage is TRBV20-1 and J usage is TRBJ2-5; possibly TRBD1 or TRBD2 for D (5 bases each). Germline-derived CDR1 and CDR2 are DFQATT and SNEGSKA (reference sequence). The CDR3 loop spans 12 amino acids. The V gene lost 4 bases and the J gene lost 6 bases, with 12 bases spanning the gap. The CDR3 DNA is TGCAGTGCTACCAATGGGGGTCAGACCCAGTACTTC. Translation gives CSATNGGQTQYF.

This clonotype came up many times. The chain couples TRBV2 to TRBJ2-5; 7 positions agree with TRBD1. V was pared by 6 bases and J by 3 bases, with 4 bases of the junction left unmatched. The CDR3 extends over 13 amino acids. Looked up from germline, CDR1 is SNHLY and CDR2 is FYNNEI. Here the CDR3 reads CASRSGQEETQYF. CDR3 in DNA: TGTGCCAGCAGGTCCGGACAGGAAGAGACCCAGTACTTC.

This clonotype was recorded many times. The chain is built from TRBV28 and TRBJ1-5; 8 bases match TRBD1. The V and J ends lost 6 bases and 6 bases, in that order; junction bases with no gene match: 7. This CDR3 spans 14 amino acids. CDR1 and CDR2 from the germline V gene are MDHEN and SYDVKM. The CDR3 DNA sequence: TGTGCCAGCAGATGGACAGGGCTAGTTCAGCCCCAGCATTTT. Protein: CASRWTGLVQPQHF.

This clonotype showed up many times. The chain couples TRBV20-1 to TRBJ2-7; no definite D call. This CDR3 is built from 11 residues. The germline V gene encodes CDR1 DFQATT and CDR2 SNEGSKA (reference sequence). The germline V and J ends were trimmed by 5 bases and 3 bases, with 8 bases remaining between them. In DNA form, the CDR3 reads TGCAGTGCTCAAACAGACTACGAGCAGTACTTC. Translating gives CSAQTDYEQYF.

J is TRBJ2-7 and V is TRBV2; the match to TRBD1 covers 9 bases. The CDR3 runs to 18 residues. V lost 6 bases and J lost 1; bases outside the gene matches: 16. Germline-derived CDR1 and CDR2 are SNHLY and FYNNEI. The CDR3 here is CASSQTPTGGTSSYEQYF. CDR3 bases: TGTGCCAGCAGCCAGACCCCTACAGGGGGCACATCTTCCTACGAGCAGTACTTC.

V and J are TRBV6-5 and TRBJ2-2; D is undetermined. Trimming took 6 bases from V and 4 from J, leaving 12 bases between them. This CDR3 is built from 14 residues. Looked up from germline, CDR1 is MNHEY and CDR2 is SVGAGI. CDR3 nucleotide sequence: TGTGCCAGCAGAGGCTCCTCGGGCACCGGGGAGCTGTTTTTT. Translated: CASRGSSGTGELFF.

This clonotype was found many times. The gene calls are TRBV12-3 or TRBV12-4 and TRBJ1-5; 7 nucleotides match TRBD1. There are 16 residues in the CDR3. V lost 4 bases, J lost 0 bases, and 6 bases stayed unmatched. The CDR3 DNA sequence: TGTGCCAGCAGTTGGGACAGACCTTATAGCAATCAGCCCCAGCATTTT. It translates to CASSWDRPYSNQPQHF.

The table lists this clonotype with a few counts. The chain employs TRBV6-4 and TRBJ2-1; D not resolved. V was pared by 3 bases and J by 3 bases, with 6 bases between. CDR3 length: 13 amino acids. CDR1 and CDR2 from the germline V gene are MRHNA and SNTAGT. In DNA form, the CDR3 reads TGTGCCAGCAGTGATGGGGACTACAATGAGCAGTTCTTC. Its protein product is CASSDGDYNEQFF.

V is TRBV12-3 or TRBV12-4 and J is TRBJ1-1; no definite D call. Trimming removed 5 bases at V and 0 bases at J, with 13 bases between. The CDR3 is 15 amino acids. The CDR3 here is CASSPTGNLNTEAFF. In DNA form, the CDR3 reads TGTGCCAGCAGTCCAACCGGGAACCTGAACACTGAAGCTTTCTTT.

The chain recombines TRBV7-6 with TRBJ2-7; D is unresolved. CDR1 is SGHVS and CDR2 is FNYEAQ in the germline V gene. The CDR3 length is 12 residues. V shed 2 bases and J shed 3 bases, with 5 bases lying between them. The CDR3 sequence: CASSLPGYEQYF. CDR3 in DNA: TGTGCCAGCAGCTTACCTGGCTACGAGCAGTACTTC.

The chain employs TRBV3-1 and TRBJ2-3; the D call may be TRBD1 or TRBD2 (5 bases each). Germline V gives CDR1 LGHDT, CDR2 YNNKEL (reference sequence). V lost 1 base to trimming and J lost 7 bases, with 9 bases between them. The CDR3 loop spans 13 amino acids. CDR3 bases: TGTGCCAGCAGCCAAGGAGGGGATTATACGCAGTATTTT. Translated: CASSQGGDYTQYF.

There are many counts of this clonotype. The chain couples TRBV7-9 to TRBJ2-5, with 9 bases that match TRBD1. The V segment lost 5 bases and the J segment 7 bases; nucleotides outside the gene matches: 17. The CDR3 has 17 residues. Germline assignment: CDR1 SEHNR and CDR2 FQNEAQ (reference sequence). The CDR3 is CASSRNRGLGDKMTQYF. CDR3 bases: TGTGCCAGCAGCCGAAACAGGGGGCTTGGCGACAAGATGACCCAGTACTTC. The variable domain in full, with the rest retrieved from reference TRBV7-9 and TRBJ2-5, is DTGVSQNPRHKITKRGQNVTFRCDPISEHNRLYWYRQTLGQGPEFLTYFQNEAQLEKSRLLSDRFSAERPKGSFSTLEIQRTEQGDSAMYLCASSRNRGLGDKMTQYFGPGTRLLVL.

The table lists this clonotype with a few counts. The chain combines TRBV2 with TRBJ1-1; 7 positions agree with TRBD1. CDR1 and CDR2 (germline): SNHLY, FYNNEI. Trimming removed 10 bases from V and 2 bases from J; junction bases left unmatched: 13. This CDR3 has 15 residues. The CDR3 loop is CATWKPGQINTEAFF. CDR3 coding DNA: TGTGCCACCTGGAAACCGGGACAGATCAACACTGAAGCTTTCTTT.

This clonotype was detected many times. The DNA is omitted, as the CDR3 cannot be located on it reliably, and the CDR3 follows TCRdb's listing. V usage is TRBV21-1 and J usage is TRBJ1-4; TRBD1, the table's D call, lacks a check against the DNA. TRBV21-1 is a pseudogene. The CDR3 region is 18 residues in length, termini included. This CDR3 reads CASTKTDRGARLMKNCFF.

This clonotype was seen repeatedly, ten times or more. The CDR3 nucleotides are TGTGCCAGCAGCTTACCGGGACAGGGGGATGAAGCTTTCTTT. As protein: CASSLPGQGDEAFF. The rearrangement uses TRBV7-9 and TRBJ1-1, with 11 bases identical to TRBD1. V gave up 2 bases and J gave up 7 bases; unmatched junction bases: 3. Germline CDR1 reads SEHNR; CDR2 reads FQNEAQ (reference sequence). The CDR3 is made up of 14 amino acids.

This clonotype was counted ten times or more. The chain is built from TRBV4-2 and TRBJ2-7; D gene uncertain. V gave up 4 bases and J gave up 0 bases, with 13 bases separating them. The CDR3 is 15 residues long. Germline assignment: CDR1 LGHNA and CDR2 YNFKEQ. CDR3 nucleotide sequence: TGTGCCAGCAGCCGTACCGGGTCTCCCTCCTACGAGCAGTACTTC. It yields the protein CASSRTGSPSYEQYF.

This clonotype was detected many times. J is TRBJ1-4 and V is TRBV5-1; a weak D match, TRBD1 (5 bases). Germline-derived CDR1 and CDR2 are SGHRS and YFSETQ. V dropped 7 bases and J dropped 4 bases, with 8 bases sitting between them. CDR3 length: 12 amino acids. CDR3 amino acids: CASSQDNEKLFF. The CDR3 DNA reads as TGCGCCAGCTCACAGGATAATGAAAAACTGTTTTTT.

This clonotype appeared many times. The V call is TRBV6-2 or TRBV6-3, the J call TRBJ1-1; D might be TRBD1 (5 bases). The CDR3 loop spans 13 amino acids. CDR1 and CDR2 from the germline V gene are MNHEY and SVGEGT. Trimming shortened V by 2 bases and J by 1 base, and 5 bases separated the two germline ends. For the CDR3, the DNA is TGTGCCAGCAGTTACGGGACGAACACTGAAGCTTTCTTT. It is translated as CASSYGTNTEAFF.

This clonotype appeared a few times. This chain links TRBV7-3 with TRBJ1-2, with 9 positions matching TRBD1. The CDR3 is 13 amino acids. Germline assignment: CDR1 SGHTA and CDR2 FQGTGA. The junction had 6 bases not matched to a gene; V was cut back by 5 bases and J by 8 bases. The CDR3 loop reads CASSEQGAQGYTF. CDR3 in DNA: TGTGCCAGCAGCGAACAGGGGGCGCAAGGCTACACCTTC.

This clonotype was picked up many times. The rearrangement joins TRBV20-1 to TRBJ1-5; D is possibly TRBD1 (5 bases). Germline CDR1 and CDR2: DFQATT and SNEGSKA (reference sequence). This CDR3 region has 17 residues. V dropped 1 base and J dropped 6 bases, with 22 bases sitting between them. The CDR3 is CSARVGARLRAPQPQHF. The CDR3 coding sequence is TGCAGTGCTAGAGTTGGGGCGAGGCTCAGGGCCCCTCAGCCCCAGCATTTT.

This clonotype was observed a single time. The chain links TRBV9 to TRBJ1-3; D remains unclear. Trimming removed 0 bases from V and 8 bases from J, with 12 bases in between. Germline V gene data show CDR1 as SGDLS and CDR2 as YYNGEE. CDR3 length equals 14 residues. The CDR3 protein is CASSVVWDAHTIYF. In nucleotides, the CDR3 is TGTGCCAGCAGCGTAGTCTGGGATGCGCACACCATATATTTT.

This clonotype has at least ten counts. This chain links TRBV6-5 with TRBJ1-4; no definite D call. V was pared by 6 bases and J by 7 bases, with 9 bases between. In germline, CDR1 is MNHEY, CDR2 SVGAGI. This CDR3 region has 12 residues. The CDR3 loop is CASRTSSEKLFF. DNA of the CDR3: TGTGCCAGCAGGACTTCGAGTGAAAAACTGTTTTTT.

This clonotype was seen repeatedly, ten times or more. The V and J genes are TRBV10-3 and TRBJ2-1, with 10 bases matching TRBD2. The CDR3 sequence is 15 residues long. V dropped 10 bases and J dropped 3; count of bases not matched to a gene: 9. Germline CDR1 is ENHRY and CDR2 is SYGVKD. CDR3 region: CATLSGGAFYNEQFF. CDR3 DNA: TGTGCCACCTTGAGCGGGGGGGCCTTCTACAATGAGCAGTTCTTC.

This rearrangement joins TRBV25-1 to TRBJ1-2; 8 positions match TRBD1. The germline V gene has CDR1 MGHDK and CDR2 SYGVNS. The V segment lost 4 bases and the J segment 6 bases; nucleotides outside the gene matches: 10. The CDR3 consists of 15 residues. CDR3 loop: CASSAQIGQGHGYTF. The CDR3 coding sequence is TGTGCCAGCAGTGCCCAAATCGGACAGGGTCATGGCTACACCTTC.

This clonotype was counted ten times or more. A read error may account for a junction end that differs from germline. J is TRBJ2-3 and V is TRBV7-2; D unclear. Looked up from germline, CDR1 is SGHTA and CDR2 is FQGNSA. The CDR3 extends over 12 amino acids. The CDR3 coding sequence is TGTGCCAGCAGCTTAGGGCGCGGTTTGGCAGATTTT. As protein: CASSLGRGLADF.

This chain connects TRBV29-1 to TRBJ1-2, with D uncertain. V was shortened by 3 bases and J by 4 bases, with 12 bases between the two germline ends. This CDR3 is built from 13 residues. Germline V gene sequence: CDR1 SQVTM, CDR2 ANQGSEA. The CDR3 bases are TGCAGCGTTGAGGTGTCGTCGACCTATGGCTACACCTTC. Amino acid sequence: CSVEVSSTYGYTF.